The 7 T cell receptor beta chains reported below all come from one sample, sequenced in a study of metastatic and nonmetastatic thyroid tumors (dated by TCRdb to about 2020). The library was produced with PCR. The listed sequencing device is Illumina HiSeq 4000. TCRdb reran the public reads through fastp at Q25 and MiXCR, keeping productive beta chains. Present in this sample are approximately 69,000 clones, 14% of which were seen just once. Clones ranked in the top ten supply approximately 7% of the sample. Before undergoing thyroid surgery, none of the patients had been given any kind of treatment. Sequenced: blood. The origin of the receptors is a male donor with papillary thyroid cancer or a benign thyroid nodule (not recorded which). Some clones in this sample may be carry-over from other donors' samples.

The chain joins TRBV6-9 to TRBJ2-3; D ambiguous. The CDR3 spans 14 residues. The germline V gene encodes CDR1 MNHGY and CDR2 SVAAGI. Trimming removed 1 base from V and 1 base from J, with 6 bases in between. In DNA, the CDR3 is TGTGCCAGCAGTTATTTTCCCGGCACAGATACGCAGTATTTT. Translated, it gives CASSYFPGTDTQYF.

The CDR3 sequence: CASSLGQGNIYEQYF. CDR3 DNA: TGTGCCAGCAGCTTGGGACAGGGGAATATATACGAGCAGTACTTC. V usage is TRBV5-8 and J usage is TRBJ2-7; 8 bases match TRBD1. CDR1 and CDR2 (germline): SGHTS, YDEGEE. The V and J ends lost 0 bases and 4 bases, in that order; junction bases with no gene match: 6. The CDR3 loop spans 15 amino acids.

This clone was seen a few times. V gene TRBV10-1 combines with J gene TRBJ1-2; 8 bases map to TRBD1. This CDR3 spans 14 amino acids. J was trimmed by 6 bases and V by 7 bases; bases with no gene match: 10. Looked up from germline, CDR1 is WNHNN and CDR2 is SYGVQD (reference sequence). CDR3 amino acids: CASIPGQGDHGYTF. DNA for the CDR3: TGCGCCAGCATCCCCGGACAGGGCGACCATGGCTACACCTTC.

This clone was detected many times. In DNA, the CDR3 is TGCGCCAGCAGCCAAGCGGCGGGGGAAACCGGCGAGCAGTTCTTC. Protein product: CASSQAAGETGEQFF. The rearrangement uses TRBV4-3 and TRBJ2-1; TRBD2 matches 7 bases. The CDR3 loop spans 15 amino acids. J gave up 10 bases and V 1 base, and 10 bases lay outside the gene matches. Germline CDR1 is LGHNA and CDR2 is YSLEER.

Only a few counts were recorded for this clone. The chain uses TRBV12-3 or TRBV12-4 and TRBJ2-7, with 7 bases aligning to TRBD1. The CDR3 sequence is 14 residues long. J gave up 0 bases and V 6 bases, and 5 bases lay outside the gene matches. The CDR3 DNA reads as TGTGCCAGCAGCCGGGACAGCTTCTCCTACGAGCAGTACTTC. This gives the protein CASSRDSFSYEQYF.

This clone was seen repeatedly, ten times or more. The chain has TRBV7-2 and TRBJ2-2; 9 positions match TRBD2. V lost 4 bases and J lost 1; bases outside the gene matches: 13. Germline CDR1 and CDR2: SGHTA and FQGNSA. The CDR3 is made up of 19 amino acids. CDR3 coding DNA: TGTGCCAGCAGCTCGGATAGCGGGAGCTATTTTAAGAACACCGGGGAGCTGTTTTTT. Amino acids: CASSSDSGSYFKNTGELFF.

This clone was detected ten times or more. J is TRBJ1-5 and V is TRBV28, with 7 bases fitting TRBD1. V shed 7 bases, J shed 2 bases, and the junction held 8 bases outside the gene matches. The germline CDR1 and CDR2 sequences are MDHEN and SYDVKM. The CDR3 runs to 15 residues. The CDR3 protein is CASKGAAGGNQPQHF. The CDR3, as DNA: TGTGCCAGCAAGGGGGCAGCCGGGGGCAATCAGCCCCAGCATTTT.